These T cell receptor beta chains were read from a single sample in a study of T cells after posttransplantation cyclophosphamide. Sequencing was performed with immunoSEQ multiplex PCR; in TCRdb, only in-frame clones are kept and a portion is missing. The sample holds approximately 28,000 clones, around 90% seen once. The source material was naive CD4+ T cells sorted from PBMCs. These receptors all come from a woman aged 55-70 years in good health, CMV-negative, and a related stem cell transplant donor. Both conserved end residues are part of each CDR3. Each record gives: CDR3 length, D gene, V gene, J gene, clone size, CDR3 DNA, CDR3 protein. The D gene is left open where the match is weak. A clone size is listed for some rows: how often the clone was seen (once, few, many), or a class if it is expanded.

15	TRBD2	TRBV7-9	TRBJ2-7	-	TGTGCCAGCAATACCGGTAGCGGGGGGGCGGGCGAGCAGTACTTC	CASNTGSGGAGEQYF
15	-	TRBV5-4	TRBJ1-1	-	TGTGCCAGCAGCTTGGAAAGAGGAGCGAACACTGAAGCTTTCTTT	CASSLERGANTEAFF
15	-	TRBV7-9	TRBJ1-1	few	TGTGCCAGCAGCTTCGTTTGGGAGGCGAACACTGAAGCTTTCTTT	CASSFVWEANTEAFF
14	-	TRBV28	TRBJ1-1	-	TGTGCCAGCACTACCGGACAGTTGAACACTGAAGCTTTCTTT	CASTTGQLNTEAFF
14	-	TRBV7-3	TRBJ1-2	-	TGTGCCAGCAGCCCTCCGGGGGGGGACCAAGGCTACACCTTC	CASSPPGGDQGYTF
15	TRBD1	TRBV7-9	TRBJ2-7	-	TGTGCCAGCAGCCAACAAGACAGGGTTGTCTACGAGCAGTACTTC	CASSQQDRVVYEQYF
13	-	TRBV5-1	TRBJ2-2	-	TGCGCCAGCAGCTTGCCCAGGCCCGGGGAGCTGTTTTTT	CASSLPRPGELFF
14	-	TRBV28	TRBJ2-5	-	TGTGCCAGCAGTTTAGTGGGGGCGAGGGAGACCCAGTACTTC	CASSLVGARETQYF
16	TRBD1	TRBV9	TRBJ1-2	-	TGTGCCAGCAGCCCTAGAGGGGACAGGGAGTCTAATGGCTACACCTTC	CASSPRGDRESNGYTF
14	-	TRBV27	TRBJ2-3	-	TGTGCCAGCAGTTCCAACAGGAACTCAGATACGCAGTATTTT	CASSSNRNSDTQYF